This is a list of T cell receptor beta chains from one sample in a study of T cell responses to AZD1222 COVID-19 vaccine. Clones were sequenced by immunoSEQ multiplex PCR, and TCRdb holds only the in-frame ones, with some missing. The table includes about 180,000 clones, 88% detected once. The material was peripheral blood, obtained on day 0 of AZD1222 vaccination. These receptors were taken from an adult in good health. CDR3s include the opening cysteine and the closing phenylalanine or tryptophan. The D gene is left open where the match is weak. Expanded clones are given a class, and other clones once, few, many or no size at all.

.	.	TRBV6-6	TRBJ1-5	CASSYYSPKGNQPQHF	TGTGCCAGCAGTTACTACAGTCCGAAAGGCAATCAGCCCCAGCATTTT
.	.	TRBV5-1	TRBJ1-2	CASSQEIRAYGYTF	TGCGCCAGCAGCCAAGAGATTCGGGCCTATGGCTACACCTTC
.	.	TRBV12-3/TRBV12-4	TRBJ2-3	CASSFERADTQYF	TGTGCCAGCAGTTTTGAGCGAGCAGATACGCAGTATTTT
few	.	TRBV7-9	TRBJ1-2	CASSEGQLYGYTF	TGTGCCAGCAGCGAAGGACAGCTCTATGGCTACACCTTC
.	.	TRBV5-4	TRBJ1-6	CASSLMGVKNSPLHF	TGTGCCAGCAGCTTGATGGGGGTTAAGAATTCACCCCTCCACTTT
.	TRBD2	TRBV11-2	TRBJ2-2	CASSPGLAGNANTGELFF	TGTGCCAGCAGCCCGGGACTAGCGGGGAATGCGAACACCGGGGAGCTGTTTTTT
once	.	TRBV7-9	TRBJ1-4	CASSFGMTNEKLFF	TGTGCCAGCAGCTTCGGGATGACTAATGAAAAACTGTTTTTT
.	.	TRBV2	TRBJ1-1	CASSTTPNTEAFF	TGTGCCAGCAGTACCACACCGAACACTGAAGCTTTCTTT
few	.	TRBV7-9	TRBJ1-6	CASSLEQVNSPLHF	TGTGCCAGCAGCTTAGAACAGGTTAATTCACCCCTCCACTTT
.	.	TRBV5-5	TRBJ1-4	CASSFGLGWAEKLFF	TGTGCCAGCAGCTTCGGGCTGGGGTGGGCTGAAAAACTGTTTTTT
.	.	TRBV30	TRBJ1-4	CAWSVRRSATNEKLFF	TGTGCCTGGAGTGTACGGAGGAGTGCAACTAATGAAAAACTGTTTTTT
.	TRBD2	TRBV29-1	TRBJ2-1	CSVARRGTYNEQFF	TGCAGCGTGGCCCGGCGGGGGACCTACAATGAGCAGTTCTTC
.	.	TRBV6-2/TRBV6-3	TRBJ2-7	CASSYSNTLEQYF	TGTGCCAGCAGTTACTCGAACACTCTCGAGCAGTACTTC
.	.	TRBV30	TRBJ2-3	CAWSPPGAGEDTQYF	TGTGCCTGGAGTCCCCCGGGGGCCGGGGAAGATACGCAGTATTTT
.	.	TRBV28	TRBJ2-4	CASSLMTEVPNIQYF	TGTGCCAGCAGTTTAATGACCGAGGTTCCCAACATTCAGTACTTC
.	.	TRBV28	TRBJ2-7	CASSWGGAYYEQYF	TGTGCCAGCAGTTGGGGCGGGGCCTACTACGAGCAGTACTTC